Listed below are T cell receptor beta chains from one sample, sequenced in a study of cytomegalovirus exposure and HLA in healthy donors. Profiling relied on immunoSEQ multiplex PCR, and the TCRdb table lists in-frame clones only, not all of them. Of roughly 160,000 clones in the sample, roughly 71% were seen once. Source material: PBMCs. The receptor source for this set is a girl aged 5 to 17 in good health and CMV-seronegative. The CDR3 runs from the conserved cysteine through the conserved F or W. The order of the fields is V gene, clone size, J gene, D gene, CDR3 protein, CDR3 DNA. D genes are given only for firm matches. Not every row has a clone size; where given, it reads once, few, many or a size class.

V gene: TRBV25-1
clone size: -
J gene: TRBJ1-1
D gene: -
CDR3 protein: CASSEYVVEGNTEAFF
CDR3 DNA: TGTGCCAGCAGTGAATATGTGGTGGAGGGGAACACTGAAGCTTTCTTT

V gene: TRBV29-1
clone size: -
J gene: TRBJ1-5
D gene: -
CDR3 protein: CSVGGQPQHF
CDR3 DNA: TGCAGCGTTGGAGGACAGCCCCAGCATTTT

V gene: TRBV5-4
clone size: -
J gene: TRBJ1-1
D gene: TRBD1
CDR3 protein: CASSWDRGNTEAFF
CDR3 DNA: TGTGCCAGCAGCTGGGACAGGGGGAACACTGAAGCTTTCTTT

V gene: TRBV4-1
clone size: -
J gene: TRBJ1-1
D gene: TRBD1
CDR3 protein: CASRRETGWDTEAFF
CDR3 DNA: TGCGCCAGCAGACGGGAGACAGGGTGGGACACTGAAGCTTTCTTT

V gene: TRBV19
clone size: -
J gene: TRBJ1-1
D gene: -
CDR3 protein: CASSRNRDLNTEAFF
CDR3 DNA: TGTGCCAGTAGTAGAAACAGGGACCTGAACACTGAAGCTTTCTTT

V gene: TRBV25-1
clone size: -
J gene: TRBJ2-7
D gene: -
CDR3 protein: CASSVTLGSRYEQYF
CDR3 DNA: TGTGCCAGCAGTGTCACACTAGGGTCTCGCTACGAGCAGTACTTC

V gene: TRBV6-4
clone size: few
J gene: TRBJ2-3
D gene: -
CDR3 protein: CASSDSHSTDTQYF
CDR3 DNA: TGTGCCAGCAGTGACTCGCACAGTACAGATACGCAGTATTTT

V gene: TRBV19
clone size: -
J gene: TRBJ2-5
D gene: -
CDR3 protein: CASSPTVEETQYF
CDR3 DNA: TGTGCCAGTAGCCCGACAGTCGAGGAGACCCAGTACTTC

V gene: TRBV10-1
clone size: -
J gene: TRBJ2-2
D gene: -
CDR3 protein: CASKSVQNTGELFF
CDR3 DNA: TGCGCCAGCAAGTCGGTTCAGAACACCGGGGAGCTGTTTTTT

V gene: TRBV29-1
clone size: -
J gene: TRBJ1-3
D gene: TRBD1
CDR3 protein: CSVGRTGPGNTIYF
CDR3 DNA: TGCAGCGTTGGAAGGACAGGTCCTGGAAACACCATATATTTT

V gene: TRBV9
clone size: -
J gene: TRBJ1-1
D gene: TRBD1
CDR3 protein: CASSVVTGQGGTEAFF
CDR3 DNA: TGTGCCAGCAGCGTAGTTACCGGACAGGGGGGAACTGAAGCTTTCTTT